This T cell receptor beta chain emerged from a study of shared clonotypes between healthy human individuals. CDR1 is SEHNR and CDR2 is FQNEAQ in the germline V gene (reference sequence). V was clipped by 5 bases and J by 7 bases, with 11 bases between them. The CDR3 spans 12 residues. Method: immunoSEQ multiplex PCR; TCRdb's copy keeps in-frame clones and lacks some. The data show 2 million to 2.5 million clones, more than 80% seen once. The chain joins TRBV7-9 to TRBJ1-2, with a tentative D call TRBD1 (5 bases). Sequenced: naive CD4+ T cells from PBMCs. Regarding subset: CD45RA+ positively selected. The sequence came from a man between 18 and 29 years old in good health. Some clones in this sample may be carry-over from other donors' samples. The CDR3 region has the DNA TGTGCCAGCAGCGCTCAGGGATCTGGCTACACCTTC. It codes for CASSAQGSGYTF.